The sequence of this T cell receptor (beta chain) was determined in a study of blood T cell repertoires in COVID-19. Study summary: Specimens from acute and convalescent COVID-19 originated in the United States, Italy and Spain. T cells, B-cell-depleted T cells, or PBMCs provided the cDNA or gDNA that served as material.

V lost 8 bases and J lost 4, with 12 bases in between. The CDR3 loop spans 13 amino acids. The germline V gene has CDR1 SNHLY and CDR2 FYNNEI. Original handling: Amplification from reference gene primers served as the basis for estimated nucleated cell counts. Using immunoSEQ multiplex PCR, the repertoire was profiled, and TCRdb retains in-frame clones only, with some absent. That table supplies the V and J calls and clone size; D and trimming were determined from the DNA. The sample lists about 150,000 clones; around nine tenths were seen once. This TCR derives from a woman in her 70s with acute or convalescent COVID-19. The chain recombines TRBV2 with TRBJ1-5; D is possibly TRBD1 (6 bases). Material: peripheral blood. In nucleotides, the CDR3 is TGTGCCAGCGGACAGAAGATAAATCAGCCCCAGCATTTT. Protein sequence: CASGQKINQPQHF. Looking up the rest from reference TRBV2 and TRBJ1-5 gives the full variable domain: EPEVTQTPSHQVTQMGQEVILRCVPISNHLYFYWYRQILGQKVEFLVSFYNNEISEKSEIFDDQFSVERPDGSNFTLKIRSTKLEDSAMYFCASGQKINQPQHFGDGTRLSIL.